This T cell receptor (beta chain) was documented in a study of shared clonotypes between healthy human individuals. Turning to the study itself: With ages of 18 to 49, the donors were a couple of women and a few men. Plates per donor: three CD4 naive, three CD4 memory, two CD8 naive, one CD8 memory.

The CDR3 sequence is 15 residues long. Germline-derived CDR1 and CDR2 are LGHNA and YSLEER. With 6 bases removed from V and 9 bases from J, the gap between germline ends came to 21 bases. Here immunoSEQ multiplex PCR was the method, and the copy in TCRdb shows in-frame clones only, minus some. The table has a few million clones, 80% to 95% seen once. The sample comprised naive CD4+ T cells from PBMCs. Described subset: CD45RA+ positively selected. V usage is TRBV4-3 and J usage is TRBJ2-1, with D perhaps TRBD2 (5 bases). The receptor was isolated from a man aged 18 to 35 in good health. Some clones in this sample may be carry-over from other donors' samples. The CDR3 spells CASRTPRDLSCEQFF. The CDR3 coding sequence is TGCGCCAGCAGAACCCCCCGGGATCTGTCGTGTGAGCAGTTCTTC.